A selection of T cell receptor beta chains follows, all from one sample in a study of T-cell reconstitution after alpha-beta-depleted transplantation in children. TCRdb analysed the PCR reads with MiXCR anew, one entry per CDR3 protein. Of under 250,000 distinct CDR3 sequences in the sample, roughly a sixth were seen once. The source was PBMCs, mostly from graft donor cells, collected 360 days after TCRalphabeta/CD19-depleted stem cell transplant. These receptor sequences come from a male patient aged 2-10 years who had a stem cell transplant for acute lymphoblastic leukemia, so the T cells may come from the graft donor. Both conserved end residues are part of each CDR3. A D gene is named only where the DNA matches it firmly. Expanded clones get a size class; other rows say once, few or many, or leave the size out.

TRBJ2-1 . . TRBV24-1 TGTGCCACCAGTCCGGCTTGGCAAAATTATGAGCAGTTCTTC CATSPAWQNYEQFF
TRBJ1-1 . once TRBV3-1 TGTGCCAGCAGCCAAGAGGGGGTCGCCACTGAAGCTTTCTTT CASSQEGVATEAFF
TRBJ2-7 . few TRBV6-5 TGTGCCAGCAGTTACTCCAGAATCGCCAGGGTGGGATCCTACGAGCAGTACTTC CASSYSRIARVGSYEQYF
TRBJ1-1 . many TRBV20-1 TGCAGTGCTAGCAAAAACGGGGTGGCGGACACTGAAGCTTTCTTT CSASKNGVADTEAFF
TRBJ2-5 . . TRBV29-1 TGCAGCGTTGTTCGGCAGAACCAAGAGACCCAGTACTTC CSVVRQNQETQYF
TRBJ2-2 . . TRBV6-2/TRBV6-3 TGTGCCAGCAGTTATCCCCCAAACGTTTGGCGCGGCACCGGGGAGCTGTTTTTT CASSYPPNVWRGTGELFF
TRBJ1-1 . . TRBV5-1 TGCGCCAGCAGCTTGGAAGGACACACGAACACTGAAGCTTTCTTT CASSLEGHTNTEAFF
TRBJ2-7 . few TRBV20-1 TGCAGTGCTAGAGTATTAACACAGCATTCCTACGAGCAGTACTTC CSARVLTQHSYEQYF
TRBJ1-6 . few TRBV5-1 TGCGCCAGCGGGTTGGGTGAGGATTCACCCCTCCACTTT CASGLGEDSPLHF
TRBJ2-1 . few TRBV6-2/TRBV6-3 TGTGCCAGCAGTTACCAAGCGGAGTATGAGCAGTTCTTC CASSYQAEYEQFF
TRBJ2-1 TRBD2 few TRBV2 TGTGCCAGCCTGCAGCGGGGACGCAATGAGCAGTTCTTC CASLQRGRNEQFF
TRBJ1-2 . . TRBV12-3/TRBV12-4 TGTGCCAGCAGTCTCCTGTATTATGGCTACACCTTC CASSLLYYGYTF
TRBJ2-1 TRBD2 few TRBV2 TGTGCCAGCAGGGGCTTCGGAACTAGCGGGGGACCCGACGACAATGAGCAGTTCTTC CASRGFGTSGGPDDNEQFF
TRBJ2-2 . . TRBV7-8 TGTGCCAGCAGCCTAGTTCATGCAGAGGGGACCGGGGAGCTGTTTTTT CASSLVHAEGTGELFF
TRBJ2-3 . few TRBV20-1 TGCAGTGCTAGAGAAGCGGCCCCAGATACGCAGTATTTT CSAREAAPDTQYF
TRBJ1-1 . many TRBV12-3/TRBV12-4 TGTGCCAGCAGTTTAGATTTCAGGGGAGGGACTGAAGCTTTCTTT CASSLDFRGGTEAFF
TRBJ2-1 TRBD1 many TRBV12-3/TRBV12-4 TGTGCCAGCAGGCCGGGACAGGACAATGAGCAGTTCTTC CASRPGQDNEQFF
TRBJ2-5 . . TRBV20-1 TGCAGTGCTAGAGACCCGGGACGGTTGTGGGAGACCCAGTACTTC CSARDPGRLWETQYF
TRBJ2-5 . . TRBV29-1 TGCAGCGTTGAAGTGGGCCCGGGGGAAGAGACCCAGTACTTC CSVEVGPGEETQYF
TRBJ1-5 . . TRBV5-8 TGTGCCAGCAGCTTGGTACAGGGTAGCAATCAGCCCCAGCATTTT CASSLVQGSNQPQHF